The present T cell receptor beta chain was sequenced within a study of cytomegalovirus exposure and HLA in healthy donors. Clones were sequenced by immunoSEQ multiplex PCR, and TCRdb holds only the in-frame ones, with some missing. The data hold about 130,000 clones, with approximately 90% observed a single time. Germline V gene sequence: CDR1 SGHVS, CDR2 FQNEAQ. The CDR3 has 14 amino acids. Deletions cut 3 bases from V and 5 bases from J, with 13 bases between. The specimen was PBMCs. This chain joins TRBV7-8 and TRBJ2-5; TRBD1 might be the D (5 bases). The TCR originated in a woman aged 25-40 years in good health and CMV-seropositive. The CDR3 DNA sequence: TGTGCCAGCAGCTTTACACAGGTGCTGGAGACCCAGTACTTC. Amino acid sequence: CASSFTQVLETQYF.